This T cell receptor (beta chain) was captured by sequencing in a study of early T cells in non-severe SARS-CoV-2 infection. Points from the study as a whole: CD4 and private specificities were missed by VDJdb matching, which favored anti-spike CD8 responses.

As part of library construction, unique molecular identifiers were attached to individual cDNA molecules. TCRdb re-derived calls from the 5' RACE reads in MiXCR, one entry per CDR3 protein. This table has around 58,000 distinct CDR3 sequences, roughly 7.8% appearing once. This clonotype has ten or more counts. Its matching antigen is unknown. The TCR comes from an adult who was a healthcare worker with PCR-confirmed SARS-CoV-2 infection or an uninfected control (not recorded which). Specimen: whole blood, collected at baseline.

The CDR3 DNA reads TGTGCCAGCAGCCCCAATCTTTCGTACAATGAGCAGTTCTTC. As protein: CASSPNLSYNEQFF. The chain recombines TRBV11-2 with TRBJ2-1; D not certain. The CDR3 has 14 amino acids. V dropped 5 bases and J dropped 4 bases, with 12 bases sitting between them. Germline V gene lookup returns CDR1 SGHAT and CDR2 FQNNGV.